The 22 T cell receptor beta chains below all came from one sample that was sequenced in a study of T cell responses to AZD1222 COVID-19 vaccine. The method was immunoSEQ multiplex PCR; TCRdb's version includes in-frame clones alone and lacks a portion of them. The sample includes roughly 160,000 clones, 85% to 95% of them seen just once. Sequenced material: peripheral blood, taken on day 0 of AZD1222 vaccination. These TCRs come from an adult in good health.

The chain recombines TRBV5-1 with TRBJ1-1; 10 bases align to TRBD1. CDR3 length: 14 residues. With V trimmed by 7 bases and J by 5 bases, 8 bases remained unmatched. CDR1 is SGHRS, CDR2 YFSETQ, per germline. The CDR3 spells CASRQRQGATEAFF. Here the CDR3 DNA reads TGCGCCAGCCGTCAACGACAGGGGGCGACTGAAGCTTTCTTT.

This clone has only one observation. This rearrangement joins TRBV28 to TRBJ1-5; D remains ambiguous. The germline V gene has CDR1 MDHEN and CDR2 SYDVKM. The CDR3 loop spans 11 amino acids. V lost 5 bases to trimming and J lost 3 bases, with 2 bases between them. The CDR3 sequence: CASSDNQPQHF. Here the CDR3 DNA reads TGTGCCAGCAGTGACAATCAGCCCCAGCATTTT. Together with reference TRBV28 and TRBJ1-5, the CDR3 gives the full variable domain: DVKVTQSSRYLVKRTGEKVFLECVQDMDHENMFWYRQDPGLGLRLIYFSYDVKMKEKGDIPEGYSVSREKKERFSLILESASTNQTSMYLCASSDNQPQHFGDGTRLSIL.

The chain employs TRBV12-3 or TRBV12-4 and TRBJ1-5, with a tentative D call TRBD1 (6 bases). CDR3 length: 13 residues. V was pared by 3 bases and J by 8 bases, with 11 bases between. The CDR3 spells CASSFTGLEPQHF. DNA for the CDR3: TGTGCCAGCAGTTTCACAGGGTTGGAGCCCCAGCATTTT.

This clone came up many times. This CDR3 is CATSTGYTGELFF. In DNA form, the CDR3 reads TGTGCCACCTCGACAGGATACACCGGGGAGCTGTTTTTT. This sequence joins TRBV11-3 and TRBJ2-2; D may be TRBD1 (6 bases). The CDR3 is 13 residues long. The germline CDR1 and CDR2 sequences are SGHNT and YENEEA. Trimming pared 10 bases from V and 3 bases from J, leaving 12 bases between.

The chain links TRBV7-9 to TRBJ2-1, with 7 bases matching TRBD1. V trimming: 5 bases; J trimming: 2 bases; junction bases outside the gene matches: 9. CDR3 length equals 16 residues. Germline V gives CDR1 SEHNR, CDR2 FQNEAQ (reference sequence). CDR3 nucleotides: TGTGCCAGCAGCCCACCTAGGGGGCGGGCCTACAATGAGCAGTTCTTC. It yields the protein CASSPPRGRAYNEQFF.

The V and J genes are TRBV12-3 or TRBV12-4 and TRBJ1-1, with D maybe TRBD1 (6 bases). The CDR3 is made up of 13 amino acids. V gave up 3 bases and J gave up 5 bases, with 10 bases separating them. Here the CDR3 DNA reads TGTGCCAGCAGTTTTCAAGGGGGTACTGAAGCTTTCTTT. This sequence encodes CASSFQGGTEAFF.

The gene calls are TRBV7-9 and TRBJ1-4; D possibly corresponds to TRBD1 (5 bases). Germline V gene lookup returns CDR1 SEHNR and CDR2 FQNEAQ (reference sequence). Trimming removed 1 base at V and 7 bases at J, with 16 bases between. The CDR3 sequence is 16 residues long. CDR3 protein: CASSLVRGVWAEKLFF. DNA of the CDR3: TGTGCCAGCAGCTTAGTCAGAGGGGTCTGGGCTGAAAAACTGTTTTTT.

The chain links TRBV5-1 to TRBJ2-7; 12 positions agree with TRBD2. This CDR3 has 16 amino acids. The V gene end was trimmed by 5 bases and the J gene end by 2 bases; junction bases not matched to a gene: 8. Per germline, CDR1 SGHRS and CDR2 YFSETQ. The CDR3, as DNA: TGCGCCAGCAGTCTGGCTAGCGGGGGGGGAGCCTACGAGCAGTACTTC. It specifies CASSLASGGGAYEQYF.

The rearrangement links TRBV18 to TRBJ1-5; D call uncertain. The germline V and J ends were trimmed by 3 bases and 1 base, with 22 bases remaining between them. The CDR3 covers 19 residues. The germline V gene encodes CDR1 KGHSH and CDR2 LQKENI. The CDR3 sequence is CASSPFARGSGLSNQPQHF. DNA of the CDR3: TGTGCCAGCTCACCTTTCGCCAGAGGGTCGGGATTGAGCAATCAGCCCCAGCATTTT.

The chain is built from TRBV6-5 and TRBJ2-7; the D gene could be TRBD1 or TRBD2 (5 bases each). The CDR3 contains 13 residues. Germline V gives CDR1 MNHEY, CDR2 SVGAGI. The germline V and J ends were trimmed by 2 bases and 7 bases, with 12 bases remaining between them. The CDR3 loop reads CASSYGTSWEQYF. DNA for the CDR3: TGTGCCAGCAGTTACGGGACCTCTTGGGAGCAGTACTTC.

This clone was counted only a few times. The chain is built from TRBV5-5 and TRBJ1-5; D is perhaps TRBD1 (6 bases). The CDR3 spans 14 residues. Deletions cut 4 bases from V and 3 bases from J, with 11 bases between. Germline loops: CDR1 SGHKS, CDR2 YYEKEE (reference sequence). CDR3 coding DNA: TGTGCCAGCAGCCGAGGACAGAACAATCAGCCCCAGCATTTT. This sequence encodes CASSRGQNNQPQHF.

This chain links TRBV28 with TRBJ2-5; a possible D gene is TRBD2 (6 bases). V lost 5 bases and J lost 5, with 15 bases in between. The germline V gene encodes CDR1 MDHEN and CDR2 SYDVKM. CDR3 size: 14 residues. This CDR3 is CASSHSGVWETQYF. In DNA form, the CDR3 reads TGTGCCAGCAGTCATTCGGGGGTTTGGGAGACCCAGTACTTC.

This chain links TRBV28 with TRBJ2-3, with TRBD2 matching over 12 bases. From germline, CDR1 is MDHEN and CDR2 SYDVKM. V lost 7 bases, J lost 6 bases, and 11 bases stayed unmatched. The CDR3 runs to 16 residues. CDR3 bases: TGTGCCAGCACCCCCCCTGGACTAGCGGGGACGGATACGCAGTATTTT. Translating gives CASTPPGLAGTDTQYF.

CDR3 loop: CASSELTGVSPLHF. CDR3 sequence (DNA): TGTGCCAGCAGTGAATTAACAGGGGTCTCACCCCTCCACTTT. The chain joins TRBV6-1 to TRBJ1-6; 7 bases line up with TRBD1. J lost 10 bases, V lost 2 bases, and 5 bases had no gene match. The CDR3 is made up of 14 amino acids. Germline assignment: CDR1 MNHNS and CDR2 SASEGT.

The CDR3: CASSSVGQGGDEQYF. The CDR3 nucleotides are TGTGCCAGCAGTTCTGTGGGACAGGGTGGCGACGAGCAGTACTTC. The chain recombines TRBV6-5 with TRBJ2-7, with 9 bases lining up with TRBD1. J was trimmed by 5 bases and V by 4 bases; bases with no gene match: 9. This CDR3 spans 15 amino acids. In germline, CDR1 is MNHEY, CDR2 SVGAGI.

The chain uses TRBV6-5 and TRBJ1-2; 8 nucleotides align to TRBD1. Germline values: CDR1 MNHEY, CDR2 SVGAGI. With 9 bases clipped from V and 8 bases from J, the junction kept 14 bases outside the gene matches. The CDR3 has 14 residues. The CDR3 loop reads CASTETGVSGGYTF. DNA of the CDR3: TGTGCCAGTACGGAGACAGGGGTATCGGGAGGCTACACCTTC.

This chain connects TRBV12-3 or TRBV12-4 to TRBJ1-1; D not resolved. The CDR3 runs 13 residues. With 7 bases removed from V and 5 bases from J, the gap between germline ends came to 14 bases. DNA of the CDR3: TGTGCCAGCACCCTAACGGGGTTTACTGAAGCTTTCTTT. Protein product: CASTLTGFTEAFF.

CDR3 amino acids: CASSQVGSTAGSETQYF. In DNA, the CDR3 is TGTGCCAGCAGCCAGGTGGGGTCGACTGCGGGGTCTGAGACCCAGTACTTC. This rearrangement joins TRBV4-2 to TRBJ2-5, with D possibly matching TRBD2 (6 bases). Trimming removed 3 bases from V and 5 bases from J, with 22 bases in between. CDR3 length: 17 residues. Germline-derived CDR1 and CDR2 are LGHNA and YNFKEQ.

To note about this clone: One end of the junction is discordant with germline, which a read error may explain. J is TRBJ2-7 and V is TRBV7-8; a weak D match, TRBD1 (8 bases). Germline V gene sequence: CDR1 SGHVS, CDR2 FQNEAQ. The CDR3 length is 14 residues. The CDR3, as DNA: TGTGCCACCAGCTTCGGACAGGGAGGGTACGAGCAGTACTTC. Its protein is CATSFGQGGYEQYF.

The genes are TRBV27 and TRBJ2-2; D may be TRBD2 (6 bases). The CDR3 covers 15 residues. Trimming removed 7 bases from V and 4 bases from J, with 16 bases in between. Germline-derived CDR1 and CDR2 are MNHEY and SMNVEV (reference sequence). The CDR3 protein is CASKRGMQSTGELFF. In DNA form, the CDR3 reads TGTGCCAGCAAACGGGGGATGCAGAGCACCGGGGAGCTGTTTTTT.

This clone was seen a few times. V is TRBV18 and J is TRBJ2-3; 9 bases are shared with TRBD2. This CDR3 region has 17 residues. The V segment lost 3 bases and the J segment 0 bases; nucleotides outside the gene matches: 7. Germline CDR1 KGHSH, CDR2 LQKENI. CDR3 DNA: TGTGCCAGCTCACCCGTAATGACTAGCGGAAGCACAGATACGCAGTATTTT. Translation: CASSPVMTSGSTDTQYF. Combining the CDR3 with reference TRBV18 and TRBJ2-3 gives the whole variable domain NAGVMQNPRHLVRRRGQEARLRCSPMKGHSHVYWYRQLPEEGLKFMVYLQKENIIDESGMPKERFSAEFPKEGPSILRIQQVVRGDSAAYFCASSPVMTSGSTDTQYFGPGTRLTVL.

This rearrangement joins TRBV10-1 to TRBJ2-7; TRBD1 is a possible D gene (6 bases). The length of the CDR3 is 13 residues. V gave up 5 bases and J gave up 2 bases, with 10 bases separating them. Germline lookup yields CDR1 WNHNN and CDR2 SYGVQD (reference sequence). The CDR3 sequence is CASSPGDTYEQYF. The CDR3 bases are TGCGCCAGCAGTCCAGGGGATACCTACGAGCAGTACTTC.